These 2 T cell receptor beta chains came from one sample sequenced in a study of CD8 T cells in ankylosing spondylitis. One entry per CDR3 protein results from TCRdb running MiXCR on the 5' RACE reads. The table includes more than 150,000 distinct CDR3 sequences, about 13% detected once. Sequenced input: blood, either unsorted or a sorted T cell fraction (not recorded which). Receptors were obtained from a male donor with ankylosing spondylitis or in good health (not recorded which).

V is TRBV2 and J is TRBJ2-5; 10 bases align to TRBD2. There are 14 residues in the CDR3. Looked up from germline, CDR1 is SNHLY and CDR2 is FYNNEI. The V segment lost 6 bases and the J segment 3 bases; nucleotides outside the gene matches: 4. The CDR3 is CASRPGTSEETQYF. The CDR3 nucleotides read TGTGCCAGCAGACCCGGGACTAGCGAAGAGACCCAGTACTTC.

The chain combines TRBV19 with TRBJ2-7; D remains ambiguous. Germline V CDR1 and CDR2: LNHDA, SQIVND (reference sequence). This CDR3 contains 13 residues. The V end lost 3 bases, the J end lost 2 bases, and 8 bases lay between the germline ends. CDR3 coding DNA: TGTGCCAGTAGTATGGGCCTTGCCTACGAGCAGTACTTC. Residues: CASSMGLAYEQYF.